This T cell receptor (beta chain) was documented in a study of identifying expanded T cells in peripheral blood. This clone came up many times. Assay: immunoSEQ multiplex PCR; the TCRdb copy retains only in-frame clones and omits some. The table shows around 66,000 clones, with around 87% occurring only once. Trimming removed 6 bases at V and 8 bases at J, with 16 bases between. CDR1 is MNHEY and CDR2 is SMNVEV in the germline V gene (reference sequence). The CDR3 is 14 residues long. The sample comprised blood. The sequence derives from a person aged 18 to 70 in good health. This chain connects TRBV27 to TRBJ1-4; tentative D call: TRBD1 (5 bases). CDR3: CASSGHLEGEKLFF. As DNA, the CDR3 is TGTGCCAGCAGCGGACACTTAGAGGGGGAAAAACTGTTTTTT.